The 30 T cell receptor beta chains presented below share a single source sample, sequenced in a study of CD4 T cells in relation to SARS-CoV-2 and coronaviruses (dated by TCRdb to the early 2020s). No antigen has been assigned to these receptors. CD4+ T cells from unexposed donors were collected before the COVID-19 pandemic (2011-2018). After about 10 days of culture, CD4+ T cells were isolated with the EasySep CD4+ T cell isolation kit. Library construction relied on the immunoSEQ multiplex PCR assay. TCRdb took over this immuneACCESS table, retaining in-frame rearrangements with V and J assigned. Such tables are incomplete; in checked studies, under half of the missing clones stem from an unresolved V gene, and the remainder is unexplained. The sample contains some 19,000 clones, about 80% of them found a single time. The ten most abundant clones make up about 23% of the sample. The sample taken for sequencing was CD4+ T cells from PBMCs, cultured in vitro. The receptors shown here come from a human donor in good health.

The rearrangement uses TRBV5-1 and TRBJ2-3; 9 bases match TRBD1. The length of the CDR3 is 15 residues. Losses at the gene ends were 4 bases for V and 4 bases for J; bases not matched to a gene: 7. Germline CDR1 is SGHRS and CDR2 is YFSETQ. CDR3 residues: CASSDRGTYPDTQYF. CDR3 DNA sequence: TGCGCCAGCAGCGACAGGGGGACGTACCCAGATACGCAGTATTTT.

This rearrangement joins TRBV11-2 to TRBJ1-2, with 11 bases lining up with TRBD1. The CDR3 sequence is 13 residues long. V shed 7 bases, J shed 6 bases, and the junction held 4 bases outside the gene matches. The germline gives CDR1 SGHAT, CDR2 FQNNGV. Here the CDR3 reads CASTRDRGDGYTF. DNA of the CDR3: TGTGCCAGCACCCGGGACAGGGGGGATGGCTACACCTTC.

The chain carries TRBV28 and TRBJ2-1; the match to TRBD1 covers 9 bases. Germline V gene data show CDR1 as MDHEN and CDR2 as SYDVKM. The CDR3 length is 16 residues. With V trimmed by 1 base and J by 5 bases, 6 bases remained unmatched. The CDR3 here is CASSLFGQGMNNEQFF. CDR3 DNA: TGTGCCAGCAGTTTATTTGGACAGGGGATGAACAATGAGCAGTTCTTC.

The chain employs TRBV2 and TRBJ2-3; 8 bases agree with TRBD1. Germline V lookup: CDR1 SNHLY, CDR2 FYNNEI. The CDR3 consists of 14 residues. With V trimmed by 10 bases and J by 0 bases, 6 bases remained unmatched. The CDR3 here is CAKQGDSSTDTQYF. The CDR3 nucleotides are TGTGCCAAACAGGGGGACTCTAGCACAGATACGCAGTATTTT.

This clone was recorded a few times. The rearrangement uses TRBV4-2 and TRBJ2-2; TRBD1 matches at 7 bases. CDR3 size: 18 residues. With 0 bases clipped from V and 3 bases from J, the junction kept 10 bases outside the gene matches. Per the germline V gene, CDR1 is LGHNA and CDR2 is YNFKEQ. CDR3 DNA: TGTGCCAGCAGCCAAGATCGAAGCGGACAGGACTACACCGGGGAGCTGTTTTTT. Protein: CASSQDRSGQDYTGELFF.

The rearrangement uses TRBV11-2 and TRBJ2-3; D may be TRBD2 (5 bases). The CDR3 has 15 amino acids. Per the germline V gene, CDR1 is SGHAT and CDR2 is FQNNGV. V lost 4 bases and J 3 bases, leaving 14 bases between the germline ends. The CDR3 sequence is CASSSVRGRTDTQYF. The CDR3 DNA reads TGTGCCAGCAGCTCCGTCCGTGGGAGAACAGATACGCAGTATTTT.

The chain combines TRBV27 with TRBJ1-6; weak D call: TRBD1 (5 bases). CDR1 and CDR2 (germline): MNHEY, SMNVEV (reference sequence). The CDR3 runs 17 residues. V was clipped by 3 bases and J by 5 bases, with 17 bases between them. The DNA of the CDR3 is TGTGCCAGCAGTTTGGCCGGGGCAACACCGAATAATTCACCCCTCCACTTT. Translated, it gives CASSLAGATPNNSPLHF.

This rearrangement joins TRBV7-8 to TRBJ2-7, with 9 bases that match TRBD2. Germline-derived CDR1 and CDR2 are SGHVS and FQNEAQ. J gave up 7 bases and V 3 bases, and 7 bases lay outside the gene matches. The CDR3 loop spans 14 amino acids. The DNA for the CDR3 is TGTGCCAGCAGCTTTGCCGCGGGGGGGAGGGAGCAGTACTTC. Translated, it gives CASSFAAGGREQYF.

The chain has TRBV27 and TRBJ2-2; D remains unclear. Germline CDR1 and CDR2: MNHEY and SMNVEV (reference sequence). V lost 2 bases to trimming and J lost 7 bases, with 8 bases between them. This CDR3 region has 13 residues. DNA of the CDR3: TGTGCCAGCAGTTTAAGGCGACTCGGGGAGCTGTTTTTT. It yields the protein CASSLRRLGELFF.

The gene calls are TRBV18 and TRBJ1-5; D is unresolved. The ends were cut back, 3 bases at V and 4 bases at J, with 7 bases in the middle. CDR1 and CDR2 from the germline V gene are KGHSH and LQKENI. The CDR3 length is 13 residues. For the CDR3, the DNA is TGTGCCAGCTCACCTTCTCATAATCAGCCCCAGCATTTT. Protein sequence: CASSPSHNQPQHF. Complete variable domain (other parts from reference TRBV18 and TRBJ1-5): NAGVMQNPRHLVRRRGQEARLRCSPMKGHSHVYWYRQLPEEGLKFMVYLQKENIIDESGMPKERFSAEFPKEGPSILRIQQVVRGDSAAYFCASSPSHNQPQHFGDGTRLSIL.

The chain joins TRBV5-1 to TRBJ2-3; 7 nucleotides agree with TRBD1. This CDR3 has 16 residues. The V and J ends lost 0 bases and 0 bases, in that order; junction bases with no gene match: 4. Germline V gene lookup returns CDR1 SGHRS and CDR2 YFSETQ. CDR3 nucleotides: TGCGCCAGCAGCTTGGACAGGGGCACTAGCACAGATACGCAGTATTTT. Protein sequence: CASSLDRGTSTDTQYF.

This sequence joins TRBV19 and TRBJ1-2; 10 bases fit TRBD1. From germline, CDR1 is LNHDA and CDR2 SQIVND (reference sequence). The V gene end was trimmed by 8 bases and the J gene end by 6 bases; junction bases not matched to a gene: 6. CDR3 length: 13 residues. CDR3 bases: TGTGCCAGTGGGGACAGGGGTAGTCATGGCTACACCTTC. It codes for CASGDRGSHGYTF.

The chain carries TRBV2 and TRBJ2-3, with D perhaps matching TRBD1 (5 bases). V was trimmed by 7 bases and J by 0 bases, leaving 11 bases between them. This CDR3 has 14 amino acids. Germline V gene lookup returns CDR1 SNHLY and CDR2 FYNNEI. CDR3 protein: CASKWGPSTDTQYF. The CDR3 DNA reads as TGTGCCAGCAAATGGGGCCCTAGCACAGATACGCAGTATTTT.

This chain uses TRBV4-3 with TRBJ1-6; D not resolved. CDR3 size: 17 residues. Germline-derived CDR1 and CDR2 are LGHNA and YSLEER. V shed 0 bases and J shed 10 bases, with 19 bases lying between them. The CDR3 nucleotides are TGCGCCAGCAGCCAAGAATGGGTGGGTGGCGCAGAGTCACCCCTCCACTTT. Translation: CASSQEWVGGAESPLHF.

The chain recombines TRBV7-3 with TRBJ2-1, with D possibly being TRBD2 (6 bases). This CDR3 contains 15 residues. CDR1 and CDR2 from the germline V gene are SGHTA and FQGTGA. V was pared by 2 bases and J by 5 bases, with 13 bases between. The CDR3 sequence: CASSLLGGVNNEQFF. Written as DNA, the CDR3 is TGTGCCAGCAGCTTACTGGGCGGGGTAAACAATGAGCAGTTCTTC. The entire variable domain, with the rest obtained from reference TRBV7-3 and TRBJ2-1, is as follows: GAGVSQTPSNKVTEKGKYVELRCDPISGHTALYWYRQSLGQGPEFLIYFQGTGAADDSGLPNDRFFAVRPEGSVSTLKIQRTERGDSAVYLCASSLLGGVNNEQFFGPGTRLTVL.

The V and J genes are TRBV9 and TRBJ2-1; D is uncertain. Per germline, CDR1 SGDLS and CDR2 YYNGEE. The germline V and J ends were trimmed by 1 base and 1 base, with 3 bases remaining between them. This CDR3 region has 13 residues. CDR3 coding DNA: TGTGCCAGCAGCGTACAATCCTACAATGAGCAGTTCTTC. This codes for CASSVQSYNEQFF.

The chain has TRBV6-5 and TRBJ2-3; a weak D match, TRBD2 (5 bases). CDR3 length equals 13 residues. With 6 bases removed from V and 4 bases from J, the gap between germline ends came to 11 bases. The germline V gene has CDR1 MNHEY and CDR2 SVGAGI. The CDR3 DNA sequence: TGTGCCAGCAGAAACCGGAGGTCAGATACGCAGTATTTT. This gives the protein CASRNRRSDTQYF.

This rearrangement joins TRBV18 to TRBJ1-2; possible D gene TRBD1, 5 bases. The CDR3 spans 12 residues. The V gene's germline CDR1 is KGHSH and CDR2 LQKENI. V dropped 6 bases and J dropped 4 bases, with 9 bases sitting between them. The DNA for the CDR3 is TGTGCCAGCTCTCAAGACAGCTATGGCTACACCTTC. Amino acids: CASSQDSYGYTF.

This clone occurred a few times. The chain combines TRBV9 with TRBJ2-2, with D uncertain. The CDR3 has 15 amino acids. Trimming removed 0 bases from V and 1 base from J, with 7 bases in between. In germline, CDR1 is SGDLS, CDR2 YYNGEE. This CDR3 reads CASSVGPLNTGELFF. The CDR3 DNA sequence: TGTGCCAGCAGCGTAGGGCCGCTGAACACCGGGGAGCTGTTTTTT.

This rearrangement joins TRBV30 to TRBJ2-7; D is possibly TRBD2 (6 bases). The CDR3 covers 12 residues. Trimming removed 8 bases from V and 0 bases from J, with 11 bases in between. Germline CDR1 and CDR2: GTSNPN and SVGIG (reference sequence). This chain's CDR3 is CAGGASSYEQYF. CDR3 sequence (DNA): TGTGCCGGAGGGGCTAGCTCCTACGAGCAGTACTTC.

A single count supports this clone. The genes are TRBV6-5 and TRBJ2-7; D is possibly TRBD1 (6 bases). The CDR3 is 15 residues long. The germline V gene has CDR1 MNHEY and CDR2 SVGAGI. V lost 7 bases and J 6 bases, leaving 22 bases between the germline ends. The CDR3 sequence: CASIPNGRTVGEQYF. Here the CDR3 DNA reads TGTGCCAGCATCCCTAACGGGCGGACAGTGGGCGAGCAGTACTTC.

The V call is TRBV7-9, the J call TRBJ2-1, with TRBD2 matching 9 bases. The V segment lost 3 bases and the J segment 10 bases; nucleotides outside the gene matches: 10. CDR3 length equals 15 residues. The V gene's germline CDR1 is SEHNR and CDR2 FQNEAQ (reference sequence). CDR3 DNA: TGTGCCAGCAGCTTTGCGGGAGGGGTCCCACGGGAGCAGTTCTTC. This codes for CASSFAGGVPREQFF. The variable domain in full, completed from reference TRBV7-9 and TRBJ2-1, reads DTGVSQNPRHKITKRGQNVTFRCDPISEHNRLYWYRQTLGQGPEFLTYFQNEAQLEKSRLLSDRFSAERPKGSFSTLEIQRTEQGDSAMYLCASSFAGGVPREQFFGPGTRLTVL.

V gene TRBV20-1 combines with J gene TRBJ2-3; 9 positions agree with TRBD2. This CDR3 region has 15 residues. The V segment lost 3 bases and the J segment 6 bases; nucleotides outside the gene matches: 10. Per the germline V gene, CDR1 is DFQATT and CDR2 is SNEGSKA (reference sequence). The CDR3 region is CSASDEGLARDTQYF. CDR3 nucleotides: TGCAGTGCTAGTGATGAGGGACTAGCAAGGGATACGCAGTATTTT.

This chain links TRBV21-1 with TRBJ2-4. TRBV21-1 represents a pseudogene. This CDR3 comprises 12 residues. CDR3 amino acids: CASSKNGDIQYF. CDR3 DNA sequence: TGTGCCAGCAGCAAGAATGGGGACATTCAGTACTTC.

V and J are TRBV25-1 and TRBJ1-4; 9 nucleotides match TRBD1. Germline trimming cut 6 bases from V and 8 bases from J; bases unmatched to any gene: 7. The CDR3 runs 14 residues. The germline CDR1 and CDR2 sequences are MGHDK and SYGVNS. CDR3 sequence reads: CASSPWDRDEKLFF. CDR3 coding DNA: TGTGCCAGCAGCCCCTGGGACAGGGACGAAAAACTGTTTTTT.

This sequence joins TRBV5-4 and TRBJ2-5; D possibly corresponds to TRBD2 (5 bases). In germline, CDR1 is SGHNT, CDR2 YYREEE (reference sequence). The CDR3 covers 15 residues. The germline V and J ends were trimmed by 0 bases and 8 bases, with 17 bases remaining between them. The CDR3 bases are TGTGCCAGCAGCTTGGGCGGACTTCGGGGAGATACCCAGTACTTC. This sequence encodes CASSLGGLRGDTQYF.

In this sample, this clone turned up a few times. The genes are TRBV7-2 and TRBJ1-3, with D possibly TRBD1 on 5 matching bases. CDR3 length equals 15 residues. Germline V gene lookup returns CDR1 SGHTA and CDR2 FQGNSA. The germline V and J ends were trimmed by 5 bases and 2 bases, with 13 bases remaining between them. The chain's CDR3 is CASSQGRGTGNTIYF. The CDR3 DNA sequence: TGTGCCAGCAGCCAGGGACGAGGGACTGGAAACACCATATATTTT.

This chain connects TRBV2 to TRBJ1-5, with a tentative D call TRBD1 (6 bases). Deletions cut 2 bases from V and 5 bases from J, with 10 bases between. This CDR3 is built from 14 residues. Looked up from germline, CDR1 is SNHLY and CDR2 is FYNNEI. CDR3 sequence: CASSETDSYQPQHF. In DNA form, the CDR3 reads TGTGCCAGCAGTGAAACGGACAGTTATCAGCCCCAGCATTTT.

The genes are TRBV9 and TRBJ2-1, with 8 bases aligning to TRBD1. The CDR3 covers 16 residues. Germline CDR1 reads SGDLS; CDR2 reads YYNGEE. V was clipped by 2 bases and J by 9 bases; unmatched bases: 13. The CDR3 bases are TGTGCCAGCAGCGTTGTGACAGGGGAAGCCCCTAGTGAGCAGTTCTTC. Protein sequence: CASSVVTGEAPSEQFF.

The V call is TRBV7-3, the J call TRBJ2-7; D is unclear. V was pared by 4 bases and J by 5 bases, with 15 bases between. Germline V lookup: CDR1 SGHTA, CDR2 FQGTGA. The CDR3 runs to 14 residues. In DNA, the CDR3 is TGTGCCAGCAGCTCCCTAGGGTTCGCTGACGAGCAGTACTTC. This gives the protein CASSSLGFADEQYF.